What follows is one TCR beta chain and its context. This clonotype has a count of ten or more. Its target antigen remains unknown. Base qualities were left out, and no much larger clone turns up one base away. Between the V and J ends, shortened by 3 bases and 8 bases respectively, the junction contains 10 bases. The germline V gene encodes CDR1 MNHEY and CDR2 SMNVEV (reference sequence). The CDR3 holds 13 amino acids from the cysteine to the phenylalanine. The kept DNA is CDR3 alone, 39 bases in frame from the first base. The sample is drawn from a study of regulatory T cells in long-lasting Graves disease (dated by TCRdb to about 2021). For the wider study: Newly diagnosed Graves' disease patients had taken antithyroid drugs for less than 3 months. The study took place in China and was registered as a clinical trial. Patients with persistent Graves' disease were compared with patients with newly diagnosed Graves' disease using TCR sequencing and RNA sequencing of peripheral blood. A total of roughly 35 samples underwent TCR sequencing: around 13 from persistent and about 20 from newly diagnosed Graves' disease patients. Broad study findings and their caveats: Compared with newly diagnosed patients, persistent Graves' disease patients had lower TCR Shannon entropy and fewer highly expanded clones, which suggests clonal expansion. Persistent disease showed preferential use of TRBV28, TRBJ1-2 and TRBJ2-5, whereas newly diagnosed disease favored TRBV20-1 and TRBJ2-1. The authors acknowledged the small sample size as a limitation that may reduce accuracy. Sequencing and analysis were restricted to the TCR beta chain. Peripheral blood alone was examined, since thyroid tissue, which constituted the primary lesion, could not be accessed. A larger number of public clonotypes was shared among persistent patients (around 2,700) than among newly diagnosed patients (roughly 930).

The library was generated by multiplex PCR. The sample was run on an Illumina HiSeq 4000. To build TCR beta libraries, CDR3 regions were amplified by Arm-PCR using iRepertoire HTBI primers. PCR products were gel purified before sequencing. The source study handled its data this way. Across samples, about 64 TRBV and 14 TRBJ segments were identified and used for gene usage analysis of CDR3 amino acid clonotypes. Filtered high-quality paired reads were merged into contigs using COPE and FqMerger. BLAST was used to align contigs to IMGT TRBV, TRBD and TRBJ reference genes, and CDR3 was defined according to IMGT. Any clonotype with a frequency above 0.1% was counted as a highly expanded clone. Repertoire diversity was measured by Shannon entropy, and V-J evenness by the Gini coefficient. Clonotypes shared by more than one individual were considered public. TCRdb applied fastp at Q25 and MiXCR to the public reads, then kept only in-frame beta chains. Identical CDR3 protein sequences are pooled into one entry, listed with their most common genes and DNA. The V and J calls and clone size come from TCRdb's table, not from the authors' own analysis. The sample table records hundreds of thousands of distinct CDR3 sequences; approximately 15% of these occur just once. 18% of the sample comes from the top ten.

Explained via the paper, the time point label denotes: newly diagnosed GD, antithyroid drugs for less than 3 months. For both TCR sequencing and RNA sequencing, RNA was extracted from PBMCs in TRIzol. The diagnosis of Graves' disease was made according to American Thyroid Association guidelines. Patients were recruited from an endocrinology department in Xi'an, China. Each patient gave 7 to 9.5 milliliters of peripheral blood, collected in an EDTA anticoagulant tube. Ficoll Paque Plus density gradient separation was used to isolate PBMCs, and no further T cell sorting was done. An Agilent 2100 Bioanalyzer and agarose gel were used to check RNA quality, while a NanoDrop 2000 measured RNA concentration. This same sample was also part of a study on T cells in Graves' hyperthyroidism and ophthalmopathy. Looking at the second paper: A patient counted as having stable Graves' hyperthyroidism if no progression to ophthalmopathy occurred over 18 months of follow-up. The hyperthyroidism patients were between 18 and 65 years old and newly diagnosed, with a disease duration of less than 2 months. The study excluded patients with uncontrolled infections, other autoimmune diseases, pregnancy or lactation. Clinical symptoms, serum thyroxine and TRAb, thyroid ultrasound, and orbital computed tomography formed the basis for the diagnoses. The first round of RT-PCR for the TCR CDR3 was performed with the HTBI primer set and the Qiagen OneStep RT-PCR kit. Most expanded thyroid clonotypes (frequency above 0.001) were also found in blood, which suggests that blood repertoires may mirror thyroid immune responses. A 13 V-J signature model separated ophthalmopathy from stable hyperthyroidism, with around 91% sensitivity and around 84% specificity in cross-validation and 80%/75% in testing. In validation, progression to ophthalmopathy was predicted by the model with about 70% sensitivity and 72% to 85% specificity, a median of roughly 6 months before onset. To identify distinguishing TCR V-J signatures, a discovery cohort of some 100 patients was used, comprising fewer than 45 with Graves' ophthalmopathy and around 60 with stable Graves' hyperthyroidism. Prospective prediction of ophthalmopathy was tested in an independent validation cohort consisting of about 20 hyperthyroidism patients and some 15 patients who later progressed to ophthalmopathy. The 100 discovery patients were divided at random into training and test sets in a 7:3 ratio. Thyroid tissue and blood T-cell repertoires from roughly 6 Graves' hyperthyroidism patients were also compared in the study. Following sampling, methimazole starting at 30 mg daily was given to hyperthyroidism patients, and high-dose intravenous methylprednisolone was given to ophthalmopathy patients. Libraries were constructed in a second round of multiplex PCR, after which size selection and purification were carried out. The libraries were sequenced on an Illumina HiSeq2000 using paired-end 100 bp reads. Raw data were processed with SOAPnuke, discarding reads with adapters, uncalled bases, mean Phred below 15, or no exact constant-primer or identifier match. High-quality paired reads were merged with COPE v1.2.5, and unique nucleotide sequences were defined as clonotypes. MiTCR v1.1 was used to align the clonotypes against IMGT TRBV, TRBD and TRBJ reference segments. Analysis was restricted to V-J combinations with a frequency above 0.0001, which covered about 99% of repertoires. A TCS score was defined as the ratio of F50 (clonal expansion) to E x V (chaos), with BLOSUM62-based TCRdist applied between CDR3 peptides within each V-J. Welch's t-statistics and random forest reduced roughly 500 V-J features to roughly 13, which were used in a naive Bayes classifier (R e1071). Sample size was not statistically predetermined, and blinding of investigators to group allocation was not performed. The paper describes TCR Vbeta CDR3 sequencing of 135 peripheral blood samples, made up of some 40 ophthalmopathy patients, around 78 hyperthyroidism patients and 17 progressor patients.

The rearrangement combines TRBV27 with TRBJ1-4; the D gene is not confidently resolved. Sequences were derived from peripheral blood mononuclear cells (PBMCs), sampled at new diagnosis, from a patient treated with antithyroid drugs. This receptor was identified in a woman between 25 and 40 years old with Graves disease. Donor details come from another sample of the same person, matched by shared clones. The CDR3 is CASSFRTQEKLFF. The DNA sequence reads TGTGCCAGCAGTTTCCGAACTCAGGAAAAACTGTTTTTT.